This TCR beta chain was profiled in a study of blood T cell repertoires in COVID-19. Study-level background: Nucleic acid was either cDNA or gDNA, and it came from T cells, B-cell-depleted T cells, or PBMCs.

Only in-frame clones appear in the TCRdb table, and some are missing; sequencing was by immunoSEQ multiplex PCR. This sample yields some 400,000 clones, of which 80% to 90% are seen a single time; 1.1% belongs to the top ten. The sequenced sample consisted of PBMCs or T cells enriched from blood (not recorded which). The TCR was taken from a man aged 25-40 years who had recovered from COVID-19.

The CDR3 is CSVAGGAEAFF. DNA of the CDR3: TGCAGCGTCGCTGGGGGGGCTGAAGCTTTCTTT. V usage is TRBV29-1 and J usage is TRBJ1-1; a weak D match, TRBD1 (5 bases). Between the trimmed V and J ends, which lost 6 bases and 6 bases, there was a span of 11 bases. Germline loops: CDR1 SQVTM, CDR2 ANQGSEA. The length of the CDR3 is 11 residues. The full variable domain, with the rest looked up from reference TRBV29-1 and TRBJ1-1, is SAVISQKPSRDICQRGTSLTIQCQVDSQVTMMFWYRQQPGQSLTLIATANQGSEATYESGFVIDKFPISRPNLTFSTLTVSNMSPEDSSIYLCSVAGGAEAFFGQGTRLTVV.